Listed here is a single T cell receptor (beta chain). The antigen is not known. The data originate from a study of CD8 T cells in Susac syndrome. This CDR3 region has 19 residues. Germline trimming cut 5 bases from V and 0 bases from J; bases unmatched to any gene: 19. Germline CDR1 and CDR2: SEHNR and FQNEAQ (reference sequence). It was with random hexamers that roughly 0.5 to 1 ug RNA was reverse transcribed. The immunoSEQ assay covered 54 Vbeta and 13 Jbeta segments for CDR3. TCRdb passed the immunoSEQ multiplex PCR reads through MiXCR, listing each CDR3 protein once. The table has about 150,000 distinct CDR3 sequences, 95% seen once. The study, taken as a whole, reports: The authors acknowledged that the study's TCR sequencing and HLA analysis involved relatively few individuals.

CD8+ and CD4+ T cells from blood underwent TCR beta sequencing, which was carried out in a high-throughput format. TEMRA cells were FACS-enriched, unlike CD8+ and CD4+ T cells, which were negatively isolated. Sequenced material: CD8+ T cells from PBMCs. This receptor was identified in a human donor with multiple sclerosis. This chain links TRBV7-9 with TRBJ2-7; 7 bases line up with TRBD2. CDR3 sequence reads: CASSMSGGGPGLFSYEQYV. In DNA form, the CDR3 reads TGTGCCAGCAGCATGTCGGGGGGTGGTCCCGGGCTCTTCTCCTACGAGCAGTACGTC.